The entry that follows covers one T cell receptor (beta chain) sequence. The V and J ends lost 3 bases and 3 bases respectively, with 9 bases between them. Per the germline V gene, CDR1 is SGDLS and CDR2 is YYNGEE. The CDR3 contains 13 residues. The data were taken from a study of cytomegalovirus exposure and HLA in healthy donors. About the research overall: HLA-typed donors contributed 65 million to 95 million unique TCRs, which were held in an early data release.

Use of 60 Vbeta and 13 Jbeta primers characterized the PCR. Produced via immunoSEQ multiplex PCR; TCRdb's table is partial and in-frame only. The repertoire consists of 100,000 or so clones, with 75% occurring once and the leading ten covering roughly 10%. Sample: PBMCs. This clonotype originated in a man aged 50-59 years in good health and CMV-seronegative. The rearrangement links TRBV9 to TRBJ2-5, with D possibly being TRBD2 (7 bases). The CDR3 DNA sequence: TGTGCCAGCAGCGGCGGGGGCGAAGAGACCCAGTACTTC. Protein: CASSGGGEETQYF.